This TCR beta chain appears in the sequencing data of a study of shared clonotypes between healthy human individuals. Study results and caveats: Among donors, clonotype sharing was expected to be affected by sequencing depth.

Once extracted for a subset, genomic DNA was divided evenly among several immunoSEQ plates. Using immunoSEQ multiplex PCR, the repertoire was profiled, and TCRdb retains in-frame clones only, with some absent. The sample comprises more than 2,000,000 clones, 90% to 95% of which are singletons, and roughly 0.36% rests with the top ten. Trimming shortened V by 5 bases and J by 5 bases, and 19 bases separated the two germline ends. Germline CDR1 SGHTA, CDR2 FQGNSA. CDR3 length: 15 residues. On this clone itself: Its specificity is not known.

This sequence was found in a man between 18 and 29 years old in good health. Some clones in this sample may be carry-over from other donors' samples. The chain couples TRBV7-2 to TRBJ2-7; TRBD2 is a possible D gene (6 bases). Sequenced material: naive CD4+ T cells from PBMCs. Subset in this sample: CD45RA+ positively selected. The CDR3 loop is CASSPQLAAYHEQYF. In DNA form, the CDR3 reads TGTGCCAGCAGCCCCCAACTAGCTGCCTACCACGAGCAGTACTTC. The complete variable domain, with remaining parts taken from reference TRBV7-2 and TRBJ2-7, reads GAGVSQSPSNKVTEKGKDVELRCDPISGHTALYWYRQSLGQGLEFLIYFQGNSAPDKSGLPSDRFSAERTGGSVSTLTIQRTQQEDSAVYLCASSPQLAAYHEQYFGPGTRLTVT.